These 6 T cell receptor beta chains originate from one sample sequenced in a study of identical twins. TCRdb ran MiXCR on the 5' RACE reads and lists one entry per CDR3 protein. The sample contains some 630,000 distinct CDR3 sequences, roughly 7.1% of which appear only once. This same sample was also part of a study on yellow fever vaccine responses in identical twins.

The source material was PBMCs. The receptor source for this set is a young woman in good health.

The rearrangement uses TRBV20-1 and TRBJ2-3; 12 bases map to TRBD1. There are 18 residues in the CDR3. Germline V CDR1 and CDR2: DFQATT, SNEGSKA (reference sequence). Trimming cost V 3 bases and J 2 bases; bases outside gene matches: 12. CDR3 coding DNA: TGCAGTGCTAGTCATAGCCGGGACAGGGGGCCCAACACAGATACGCAGTATTTT. Translation: CSASHSRDRGPNTDTQYF.

This clonotype was detected a few times. The chain is built from TRBV6-2 or TRBV6-3 and TRBJ1-6, with D uncertain. The CDR3 is 13 amino acids. Trimming cost V 5 bases and J 9 bases, with 11 bases left between them. Germline V gene sequence: CDR1 MNHEY, CDR2 SVGEGT. The CDR3 loop is CASSRGRTSPLHF. CDR3 nucleotide sequence: TGTGCCAGCAGTCGCGGAAGGACTTCACCCCTCCACTTT.

In its sample, this clonotype was seen many times. The chain couples TRBV20-1 to TRBJ1-3, with D maybe TRBD1 (5 bases). Between the trimmed V and J ends, which lost 2 bases and 0 bases, there was a span of 8 bases. Germline CDR1 reads DFQATT; CDR2 reads SNEGSKA (reference sequence). CDR3 size: 14 residues. The CDR3 spells CSARWGNSGNTIYF. CDR3 in DNA: TGCAGTGCTAGATGGGGCAACTCTGGAAACACCATATATTTT.

This clonotype was picked up many times. This chain uses TRBV9 with TRBJ2-3, with 7 bases that match TRBD2. The junction had 4 bases not matched to a gene; V was cut back by 0 bases and J by 3 bases. Germline V gene lookup returns CDR1 SGDLS and CDR2 YYNGEE. CDR3 length: 15 residues. CDR3 DNA sequence: TGTGCCAGCAGCGTAGGGCCAGCGGGGACAGATACGCAGTATTTT. Amino acid sequence: CASSVGPAGTDTQYF.

J is TRBJ2-7 and V is TRBV5-1, with D uncertain. CDR1 is SGHRS, CDR2 YFSETQ, per germline. V was cut by 2 bases and J by 6 bases, with 15 bases left in between. CDR3 length: 14 amino acids. The CDR3 nucleotides read TGCGCCAGCAGCTTCGAAGTATCGGGTTCCGAGCAGTACTTC. This encodes CASSFEVSGSEQYF.

V usage is TRBV7-9 and J usage is TRBJ2-5; D remains unclear. Germline values: CDR1 SEHNR, CDR2 FQNEAQ (reference sequence). Trimming cost V 3 bases and J 5 bases, with 19 bases left between them. The CDR3 totals 16 residues. The CDR3 DNA sequence: TGTGCCAGCAGCTTGGGTCTTTCGGTGTTTAGGGAGACCCAGTACTTC. It translates to CASSLGLSVFRETQYF.